This T cell receptor beta chain originates from a study of quantifying T cell responses using KT2 cells. Study-wide background: TCR alpha and beta constant-region primers primed reverse transcription of RNA. Estimated efficiency of the T4 ligation step was above 9.5% under optimum conditions. The second PCR was a qPCR stopped at a predetermined fluorescence threshold.

A single-stranded UMI oligo with SP2 sequence was ligated to cDNA 3' ends. First-round PCR used around 4 cycles and beta primers RC1.1 and RC1.2 covering TRBC1 and TRBC2. TCRdb processed the UMI-ligation and nested PCR reads anew with MiXCR; each CDR3 protein has one entry. The sample carries about 32,000 distinct CDR3 sequences, 7.3% recorded once. The table lists this clonotype with many counts. V was clipped by 7 bases and J by 4 bases; unmatched bases: 9. This CDR3 has 15 residues. Germline loops: CDR1 LNHDA, CDR2 SQIVND (reference sequence). Specimen: PBMCs spiked with cells of the T cell clone KT2. This sequence was found in a human donor. The V and J genes are TRBV19 and TRBJ2-1; TRBD2 matches 8 bases. The CDR3 sequence is CASTQGTSGYNEQFF. The CDR3 DNA reads TGTGCCAGTACCCAAGGAACTAGCGGTTACAATGAGCAGTTCTTC. The complete variable domain, with remaining parts taken from reference TRBV19 and TRBJ2-1, reads DGGITQSPKYLFRKEGQNVTLSCEQNLNHDAMYWYRQDPGQGLRLIYYSQIVNDFQKGDIAEGYSVSREKKESFPLTVTSAQKNPTAFYLCASTQGTSGYNEQFFGPGTRLTVL.